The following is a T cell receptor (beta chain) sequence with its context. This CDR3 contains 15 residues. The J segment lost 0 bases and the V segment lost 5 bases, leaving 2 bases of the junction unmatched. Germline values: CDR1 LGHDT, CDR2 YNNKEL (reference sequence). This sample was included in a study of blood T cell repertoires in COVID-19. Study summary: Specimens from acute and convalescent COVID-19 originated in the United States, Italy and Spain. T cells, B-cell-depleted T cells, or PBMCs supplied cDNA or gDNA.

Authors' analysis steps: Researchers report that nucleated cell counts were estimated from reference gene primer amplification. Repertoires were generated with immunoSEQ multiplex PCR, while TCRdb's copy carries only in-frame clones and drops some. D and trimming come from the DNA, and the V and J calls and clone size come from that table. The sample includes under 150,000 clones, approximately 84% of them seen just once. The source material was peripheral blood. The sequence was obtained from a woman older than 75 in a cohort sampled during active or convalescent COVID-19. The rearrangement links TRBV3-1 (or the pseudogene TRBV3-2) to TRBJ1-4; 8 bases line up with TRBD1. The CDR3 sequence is CASSDRGSTNEKLFF. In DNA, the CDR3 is TGTGCCAGCAGCGACAGGGGATCAACTAATGAAAAACTGTTTTTT.